This T cell receptor beta chain was found in a study of shared clonotypes between healthy human individuals. Germline CDR1 SGHRS, CDR2 YFSETQ. This CDR3 region has 18 residues. V was clipped by 4 bases and J by 8 bases; unmatched bases: 14. Generated by immunoSEQ multiplex PCR, the TCRdb table keeps only in-frame clones and is missing some. The data contain around 500,000 clones, roughly 85% of them singletons. This clone was seen only once. V is TRBV5-1 and J is TRBJ2-1; 14 bases are a match to TRBD2. The sequencing input was PBMCs. The clonotype was recovered from a middle-aged woman in good health. Some clones in this sample may be carry-over from other donors' samples. The chain's CDR3 is CASSPGTSGSSLPDEQFF. The CDR3, as DNA: TGCGCCAGCAGCCCGGGGACTAGCGGGAGCTCCTTACCCGATGAGCAGTTCTTC.